This T cell receptor (beta chain) was found in a study of cytomegalovirus exposure and HLA in healthy donors. The CDR3 totals 14 residues. V lost 4 bases to trimming and J lost 6 bases; unmatched junction nucleotides: 6. Germline CDR1 SGHRS, CDR2 YFSETQ. It was with 60 Vbeta and 13 Jbeta primers that the PCR ran. Using immunoSEQ multiplex PCR, the repertoire was profiled, and TCRdb retains in-frame clones only, with some absent. Of some 90,000 clones in the sample, 70% to 80% were seen once. V gene TRBV5-1 combines with J gene TRBJ2-7; 11 nucleotides line up with TRBD1. This TCR was sampled from a man between 60 and 75 years old in good health and CMV-seronegative. Source material: PBMCs. Written as DNA, the CDR3 is TGCGCCAGCAGCAGGGACAGGGGGGCCGGCGAGCAGTACTTC. It yields the protein CASSRDRGAGEQYF.